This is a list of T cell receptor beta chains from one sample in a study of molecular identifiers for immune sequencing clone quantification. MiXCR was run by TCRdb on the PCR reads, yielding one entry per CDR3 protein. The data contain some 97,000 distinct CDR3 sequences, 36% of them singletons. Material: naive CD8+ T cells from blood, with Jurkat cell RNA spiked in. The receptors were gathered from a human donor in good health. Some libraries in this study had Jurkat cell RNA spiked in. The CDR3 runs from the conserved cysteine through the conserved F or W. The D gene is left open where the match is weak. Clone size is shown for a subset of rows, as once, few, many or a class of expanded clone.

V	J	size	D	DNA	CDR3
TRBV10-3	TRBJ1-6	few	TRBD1	TGTGCCATCCAAAACTCCAAGACAGGGAGTAATTCACCCCTCCACTTT	CAIQNSKTGSNSPLHF
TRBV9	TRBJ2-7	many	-	TGTGCCAGCAGCGTGGGCACGGCTCGCTCCTACGAGCAGTACTTC	CASSVGTARSYEQYF
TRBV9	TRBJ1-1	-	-	TGTGCCAGCAGCGACCCTGGGGGAGGCACTGAAGCTTTCTTT	CASSDPGGGTEAFF
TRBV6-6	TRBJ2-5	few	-	TGTGCCAGCAGTTATTTCCTAGCCCAAGAGACCCAGTACTTC	CASSYFLAQETQYF
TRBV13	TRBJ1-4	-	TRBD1	TGTGCCAGCAGCCAGGGGGCTGAGGGTGAAAAACTGTTTTTT	CASSQGAEGEKLFF
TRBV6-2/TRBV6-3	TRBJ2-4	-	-	TGTGCCAGCAGTTATGCAGGGGAAAAAAACATTCAGTACTTC	CASSYAGEKNIQYF
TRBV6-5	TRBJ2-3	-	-	TGTGCCAGCGGACGGCACGGCGCAGATACGCAGTATTTT	CASGRHGADTQYF
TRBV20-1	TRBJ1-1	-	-	TGCAGTGCTAGAGTTTGGGGGGTGGGTACCACTGAAGCTTTCTTT	CSARVWGVGTTEAFF
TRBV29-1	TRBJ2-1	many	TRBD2	TGCAGCGTGCTAGCGGGAGAAGCTGAGCAGTTCTTC	CSVLAGEAEQFF
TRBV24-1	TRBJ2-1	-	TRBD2	TGTGCCACCAGTGAGGGGGACGGCGGGAGGGCCGTCCATGAGCAGTTCTTC	CATSEGDGGRAVHEQFF
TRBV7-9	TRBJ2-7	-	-	TGTGCCAGCAGCTTAGGATACAGGCAAAGGTCCTACGAGCAGTACTTC	CASSLGYRQRSYEQYF
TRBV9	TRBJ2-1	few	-	TGTGCCAGCAGCCCCTATGGCCTCTCCTACAATGAGCAGTTCTTC	CASSPYGLSYNEQFF
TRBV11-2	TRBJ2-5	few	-	TGTGCCAGCAGCGCCGAACAGGGCTGGGGGGAGACCCAGTACTTC	CASSAEQGWGETQYF
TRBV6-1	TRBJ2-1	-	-	TGTGCCAGCATAGAATGGACAGAATACAATGAGCAGTTCTTC	CASIEWTEYNEQFF
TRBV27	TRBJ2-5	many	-	TGTGCCAGCAGCCCTCTCAATCAAGAGACCCAGTACTTC	CASSPLNQETQYF
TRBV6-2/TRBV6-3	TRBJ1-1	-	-	TGTGCCAGCAGTTCTCGCCGGGACAAGGGGACTGAAGCTCTCTTT	CASSSRRDKGTEALF
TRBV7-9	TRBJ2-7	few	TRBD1	TGTGCCAGCAGCTCAGGGACAGGTTTAAGCTCCTACGAGCAGTACTTC	CASSSGTGLSSYEQYF
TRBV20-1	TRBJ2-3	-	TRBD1	TGCAGTGCTAGCACGGGGACAGGGGAGATAGATACGCAGTATTTT	CSASTGTGEIDTQYF
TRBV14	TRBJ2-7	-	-	TGTGCCAGCAGCCCCCCATCGGGCCCTTTCCCTTACGAGCAGTCCTTC	CASSPPSGPFPYEQSF
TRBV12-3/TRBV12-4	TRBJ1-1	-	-	TGTGCCAGCAGTTTCGGCGAAATGAACACTGAAGCTTTCTTT	CASSFGEMNTEAFF
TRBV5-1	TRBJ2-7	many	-	TGCGCCAGCAGTCCGACCGGGGGCAAATTCGACGAGCAGTACTTC	CASSPTGGKFDEQYF
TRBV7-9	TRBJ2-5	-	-	TGTGCCAGCAGGATACAGGGTTTGGAGACCCAGTACTTC	CASRIQGLETQYF
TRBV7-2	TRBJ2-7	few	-	TGTGCCAGCAGTAGGTCAGGGCGGGACGAGCAGTACTTC	CASSRSGRDEQYF
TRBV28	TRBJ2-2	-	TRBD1	TGTGCCAGCTGTTTATTTGCCGGGACAGACCTTTACATCGCGAACACCGGGGAGCTGTTTTTT	CASCLFAGTDLYIANTGELFF
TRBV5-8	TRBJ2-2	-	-	TGTGCCAGCAGCTTGGTCTACAGGCGGGCCGGGGAGCTGTTTTTT	CASSLVYRRAGELFF
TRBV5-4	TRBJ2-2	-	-	TGTGCCAGCAGTGGGGCATACGGGGAGCTGTTTTTT	CASSGAYGELFF
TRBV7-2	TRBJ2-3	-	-	TGTGCCTGCAGCATTGTGGCGGGTGGGCGGGGAGATACGCAGTATTTT	CACSIVAGGRGDTQYF
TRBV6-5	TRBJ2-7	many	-	TGTGCCAGCAGCTGGGGGGTCCTGAACCTCTACGAGCAGTACTTC	CASSWGVLNLYEQYF
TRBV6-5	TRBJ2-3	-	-	TGTGCCAGCAGTTACTTGGACTTGTGGACAGATACGCAGTATTTT	CASSYLDLWTDTQYF
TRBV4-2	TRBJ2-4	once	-	TGTGCCAGCAGCCAAGGTGGGGCAGGGGGGCTAGGCGTTCAGTACTTC	CASSQGGAGGLGVQYF
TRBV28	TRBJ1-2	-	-	TGTGCCAGCAGTTTATTTGGCGGGGGCGCTGGCTACACCTTC	CASSLFGGGAGYTF
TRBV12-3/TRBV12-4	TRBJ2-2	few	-	TGTGCCAGCAGTTCCGGGGGGGAGCTGTTTTTT	CASSSGGELFF
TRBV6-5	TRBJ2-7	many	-	TGTGCCAGCAGTCAGATAGACGGATACTACGAGCAGTACTTC	CASSQIDGYYEQYF
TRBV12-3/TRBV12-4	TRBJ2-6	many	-	TGTGCCAGCAGTCCCGGGGGGGCCAACGTCCTGACTTTC	CASSPGGANVLTF
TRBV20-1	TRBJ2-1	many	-	TGCAGTGCTAGAGAAGCCAGCTCCTACAATGAGCAGTTCTTC	CSAREASSYNEQFF
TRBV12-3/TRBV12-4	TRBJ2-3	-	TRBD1	TGTGCCAGCACCCCGGGACAGCTAAGCACAGATACGCAGTATTTT	CASTPGQLSTDTQYF
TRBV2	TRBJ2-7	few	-	TGTGCCAGCAGTGAAGTCCGCCAATCACACTACGAGCAGTACTTC	CASSEVRQSHYEQYF
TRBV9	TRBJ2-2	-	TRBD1	TGTGCCAGCAGCGTAGAGCCCGGGACAGGGTATACCGGGGAGCTGTTTTTT	CASSVEPGTGYTGELFF
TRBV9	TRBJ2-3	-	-	TGTGCCGGCAGCTCCCCAGCGGAGGGAGTTACAGATACGCAGTATTTT	CAGSSPAEGVTDTQYF
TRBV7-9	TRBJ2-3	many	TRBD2	TGTGCCAGCAGCTTTCTACTAGCGGGAGAAGATACGCAGTATTTT	CASSFLLAGEDTQYF
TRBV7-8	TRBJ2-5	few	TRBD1	TGTGCCAGCAGCTTAGTTTATCAGGGGGCCGGGGAGACCCAGTACTTC	CASSLVYQGAGETQYF
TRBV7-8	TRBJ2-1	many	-	TGTGCCGCCGCCTCCCCAGGGCATGAGCAGTTCTTC	CAAASPGHEQFF
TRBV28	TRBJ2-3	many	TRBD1	TGTGCCAGCACTAAAAATGCCCAGGACAGGAGAGATACGCAGTATTTT	CASTKNAQDRRDTQYF
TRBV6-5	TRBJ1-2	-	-	TGTGCCAGCAGTCTAACTACAGGGAATCCCTATGGCTACACCTTC	CASSLTTGNPYGYTF
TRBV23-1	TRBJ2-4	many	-	TGCGCCAGCCGTACAGCCAAAAACATTCAGTACTTC	CASRTAKNIQYF
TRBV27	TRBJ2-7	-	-	TGTGCCAGCAGTTTCGGCTCGATGGGGGGTGAGCAGTACTTC	CASSFGSMGGEQYF
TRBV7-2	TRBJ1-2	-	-	TGTGCCAGCAGCTTTGTATTCCCCAGTGAATATGGCTACGCCTTC	CASSFVFPSEYGYAF
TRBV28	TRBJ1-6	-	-	TGTGCCAGCAGCCGAACAGGGTCCTATAATTCACCCCCCCACTTT	CASSRTGSYNSPPHF
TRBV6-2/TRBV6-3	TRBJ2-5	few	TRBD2	TGTGCCAGCACGGATATGCGGGAGGTGGAGACCCAGTACTTC	CASTDMREVETQYF
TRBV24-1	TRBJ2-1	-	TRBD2	TGTGCCACCAGTGATTCGGGGGGAGGGCCTATGAATGAGCAGCTCTTC	CATSDSGGGPMNEQLF
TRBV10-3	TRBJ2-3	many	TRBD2	TGTGCCATCAGTGAGTCGGGGACTAGCGGGAGAGGCACAGATACGCAGTATTTT	CAISESGTSGRGTDTQYF
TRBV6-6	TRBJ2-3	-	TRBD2	TGTGCCAGCAGTTACACAGCGGGAGGACGGGATACGCAGTATTTT	CASSYTAGGRDTQYF
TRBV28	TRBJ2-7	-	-	TGTGCCAGCAGTTTCCTGCAGCTCCCCTACGAGCAGTACTTC	CASSFLQLPYEQYF
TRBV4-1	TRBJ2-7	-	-	TGCGCCAGCAGCCAAGGGCCAGCCTACGAGCAGTCCTTC	CASSQGPAYEQSF
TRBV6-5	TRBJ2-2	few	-	TGTGCCAGCGGTTTGGGGACCTGGGGCACCGGGGAGCTGTTTTTT	CASGLGTWGTGELFF